This is a list of T cell receptor beta chains from one sample in a study of shared clonotypes between healthy human individuals. Sequencing used immunoSEQ multiplex PCR; TCRdb keeps in-frame clones, though not all of them. The sample yields around 600,000 clones, 85% to 95% seen once. Material for sequencing was naive CD8+ T cells sorted from blood. The receptors stem from a young woman in good health. Both conserved end residues are part of each CDR3. D genes are given only for firm matches. Clone size is stated in some rows and not others, as once, few, many or a class when expanded.

TRBV29-1	NA	TRBJ1-5	TRBD1	CSEERTGMSQGGNQPQHF	TGCAGCGAAGAACGGACAGGGATGTCGCAGGGCGGCAATCAGCCCCAGCATTTT
TRBV2	few	TRBJ2-7	TRBD2	CASSVSSGAYEQYF	TGTGCCAGCAGTGTTAGTAGCGGGGCGTACGAGCAGTACTTC
TRBV11-2	NA	TRBJ2-7	NA	CASSNEGGEQYF	TGTGCCAGCAGCAATGAGGGGGGCGAGCAGTACTTC
TRBV4-1	NA	TRBJ2-1	TRBD2	CASSQRTSGSSYNEQFF	TGCGCCAGCAGCCAAAGGACTAGCGGGAGCTCCTACAATGAGCAGTTCTTC
TRBV9	NA	TRBJ2-1	NA	CASSGVDEQFF	TGTGCCAGCAGCGGGGTGGATGAGCAGTTCTTC
TRBV7-6	NA	TRBJ1-4	NA	CASSLEGEKLFF	TGTGCCAGCAGCTTGGAGGGAGAAAAACTGTTTTTT
TRBV2	NA	TRBJ1-5	TRBD1	CASSEYGQGNQPQHF	TGTGCCAGCAGTGAATATGGACAGGGTAATCAGCCCCAGCATTTT
TRBV7-6	NA	TRBJ2-3	TRBD2	CASSAELAGGDTQYF	TGTGCCAGCAGCGCGGAACTAGCGGGAGGGGATACGCAGTATTTT
TRBV9	NA	TRBJ2-5	NA	CASSVNSAQETQYF	TGTGCCAGCAGCGTTAACTCAGCCCAAGAGACCCAGTACTTC
TRBV16	few	TRBJ1-1	NA	CASSPHRRGTEAFF	TGTGCCAGCAGCCCACATCGTCGAGGGACTGAAGCTTTCTTT
TRBV7-8	NA	TRBJ2-1	NA	CASSPYTRIDWFF	TGTGCCAGCAGCCCTTACACTAGGATTGATTGGTTCTTC
TRBV11-2	NA	TRBJ2-6	TRBD1	CASSSGTAYRTSGANVLTF	TGTGCCAGCAGCTCCGGGACAGCGTATAGAACCTCTGGGGCCAACGTCCTGACTTTC
TRBV2	NA	TRBJ2-5	NA	CASTSETQYF	TGTGCCAGCACGTCAGAGACCCAGTACTTC
TRBV2	NA	TRBJ1-4	TRBD1	CASSEALEGAAEKLFF	TGTGCCAGCAGTGAAGCGCTTGAGGGGGCCGCTGAAAAACTGTTTTTT
TRBV5-4	NA	TRBJ1-5	TRBD1	CASSSGQGGQPQHF	TGTGCCAGCAGCTCCGGACAGGGAGGTCAGCCCCAGCATTTT
TRBV5-8	NA	TRBJ2-7	TRBD1	CASSTGQGILYEQYF	TGTGCCAGCAGCACCGGACAGGGGATTCTCTACGAGCAGTACTTC
TRBV7-9	NA	TRBJ2-7	TRBD2	CASSPQTSGSSYEQYF	TGTGCCAGCAGCCCGCAGACTAGCGGGAGCTCCTACGAGCAGTACTTC
TRBV6-6	NA	TRBJ2-1	TRBD2	CASRTSGASGWEQFF	TGTGCCAGCAGGACTAGCGGGGCCTCCGGGTGGGAGCAGTTCTTC
TRBV7-2	once	TRBJ2-7	NA	CASSSSGVAHEQYF	TGTGCCAGCAGCTCTTCGGGGGTGGCACACGAGCAGTACTTC
TRBV9	NA	TRBJ2-2	NA	CASSVGGSLTGELFF	TGTGCCAGCAGCGTAGGAGGGAGCCTGACCGGGGAGCTGTTTTTT
TRBV29-1	NA	TRBJ2-7	NA	CSVEKEANYEQYF	TGCAGCGTTGAAAAAGAGGCTAACTACGAGCAGTACTTC
TRBV27	NA	TRBJ2-4	TRBD2	CASSPGTSGRENIQYF	TGTGCCAGCAGCCCCGGGACTAGCGGGAGGGAGAACATTCAGTACTTC
TRBV27	NA	TRBJ2-7	TRBD2	CASSFSGSEYEQYF	TGTGCCAGCAGTTTTAGCGGGAGCGAGTACGAGCAGTACTTC
TRBV11-2	NA	TRBJ1-2	NA	CASSFMTDGYTF	TGTGCCAGCAGCTTCATGACGGATGGCTACACCTTC
TRBV7-8	NA	TRBJ2-1	TRBD2	CASSSRMAGGVYNEQFF	TGTGCCAGCAGCTCGCGGATGGCGGGAGGGGTATACAATGAGCAGTTCTTC
TRBV2	once	TRBJ2-3	TRBD2	CASSVPSGASTDTQYF	TGTGCCAGCAGTGTGCCTAGCGGGGCTAGCACAGATACGCAGTATTTT
TRBV10-1	once	TRBJ2-3	TRBD2	CASSDPDLLAGGKDTQYF	TGCGCCAGCAGTGACCCTGACCTCCTAGCGGGAGGGAAAGATACGCAGTATTTT
TRBV2	once	TRBJ2-3	NA	CASRVAGDTQYF	TGTGCCAGCAGGGTCGCTGGAGATACGCAGTATTTT
TRBV10-3	once	TRBJ1-1	NA	CAISESWQLNTEAFF	TGTGCCATCAGTGAGTCATGGCAGTTGAACACTGAAGCTTTCTTT
TRBV6-1	NA	TRBJ2-7	TRBD1	CASSETRIRDSHSYEQYF	TGTGCCAGCAGTGAGACTCGGATCCGGGACAGCCACTCCTACGAGCAGTACTTC
TRBV7-9	NA	TRBJ1-5	TRBD1	CASSSGQGVQPQHF	TGTGCCAGCAGTTCGGGACAGGGCGTTCAGCCCCAGCATTTT
TRBV27	NA	TRBJ1-1	NA	CASSYSANTEAFF	TGTGCCAGCAGTTACTCGGCGAACACTGAAGCTTTCTTT
TRBV28	NA	TRBJ2-7	NA	CASSPEAGGYEQYF	TGTGCCAGCAGTCCGGAAGCGGGCGGCTACGAGCAGTACTTC
TRBV28	NA	TRBJ2-5	TRBD1	CASSYSTGGEKETQYF	TGTGCCAGCAGTTATTCGACAGGGGGTGAAAAAGAGACCCAGTACTTC
TRBV28	once	TRBJ2-7	NA	CASSLTPGFSYEQYF	TGTGCCAGCAGTTTAACTCCAGGTTTTTCCTACGAGCAGTACTTC
TRBV18	NA	TRBJ2-7	TRBD1	CASSPRDRGYYEQYF	TGTGCCAGCTCACCTAGGGACAGGGGTTACTACGAGCAGTACTTC
TRBV19	NA	TRBJ1-2	NA	CASSTQIGREELYGYTF	TGTGCCAGTAGTACCCAGATCGGCAGGGAGGAACTATATGGCTACACCTTC
TRBV27	NA	TRBJ2-2	TRBD1	CASSLRGPGELFF	TGTGCCAGCAGTTTGAGGGGGCCGGGGGAGCTGTTTTTT
TRBV7-9	NA	TRBJ2-7	NA	CASSLGGHDYEQYF	TGTGCCAGCAGCTTAGGAGGACACGACTACGAGCAGTACTTC
TRBV27	NA	TRBJ2-7	NA	CASSPWGRPYEQYF	TGTGCCAGCAGTCCCTGGGGCCGTCCCTACGAGCAGTACTTC
TRBV7-9	NA	TRBJ2-5	TRBD2	CASSEVAGEGETQYF	TGTGCCAGCAGCGAAGTAGCGGGCGAGGGGGAGACCCAGTACTTC
TRBV4-1	NA	TRBJ1-3	TRBD1	CASSQPGTGNSGNTIYF	TGCGCCAGCAGCCAGCCCGGGACAGGGAACTCTGGAAACACCATATATTTT
TRBV27	once	TRBJ1-5	NA	CASSFRGSNQPQHF	TGTGCCAGCAGTTTTCGGGGTAGCAATCAGCCCCAGCATTTT
TRBV4-2	NA	TRBJ2-7	TRBD2	CASSQEHTSGFSYEQYF	TGTGCCAGCAGCCAAGAGCACACTAGCGGCTTCTCCTACGAGCAGTACTTC
TRBV9	NA	TRBJ1-2	TRBD1	CASSARQGWSGYTF	TGTGCCAGCAGCGCACGACAGGGTTGGTCCGGCTACACCTTC
TRBV27	NA	TRBJ2-1	TRBD2	CASSAGTSWFF	TGTGCCAGCAGTGCCGGGACTAGTTGGTTCTTC
TRBV6-1	few	TRBJ1-5	NA	CASSKGYSNQPQHF	TGTGCCAGCAGTAAGGGGTATAGCAATCAGCCCCAGCATTTT
TRBV28	NA	TRBJ2-2	NA	CASSYLADAGELFF	TGTGCCAGCTCGTATCTAGCTGATGCCGGGGAGCTGTTTTTT
TRBV5-4	NA	TRBJ1-2	NA	CASRYSDGYGYTF	TGTGCCAGCAGGTACAGCGACGGCTATGGCTACACCTTC